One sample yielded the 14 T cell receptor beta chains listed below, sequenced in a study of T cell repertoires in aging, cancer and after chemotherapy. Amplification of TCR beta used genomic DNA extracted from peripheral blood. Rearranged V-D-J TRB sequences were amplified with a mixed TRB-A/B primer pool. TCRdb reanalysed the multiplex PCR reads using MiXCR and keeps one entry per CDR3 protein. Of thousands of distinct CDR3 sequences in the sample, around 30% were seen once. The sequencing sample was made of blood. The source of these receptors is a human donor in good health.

This CDR3 reads CASSRNEGGVQETQYF. The CDR3 coding sequence is TGTGCCAGCAGCCGTAACGAGGGGGGGGTCCAAGAGACCCAGTACTTC. The rearrangement joins TRBV5-5 to TRBJ2-5; possibly TRBD2 for D (7 bases). This CDR3 is 16 amino acids long. The germline V gene encodes CDR1 SGHKS and CDR2 YYEKEE (reference sequence). V gave up 4 bases and J gave up 1 base, with 17 bases separating them.

CDR3 protein: CASSEAGGGTEAFF. Here the CDR3 DNA reads TGCGCCAGCAGCGAGGCAGGGGGGGGGACTGAAGCTTTCTTT. V and J are TRBV5-1 and TRBJ1-1, with 7 bases aligning to TRBD1. Unmatched junction bases numbered 8, after V lost 4 bases and J lost 5 bases. The CDR3 is 14 amino acids. The germline CDR1 and CDR2 sequences are SGHRS and YFSETQ.

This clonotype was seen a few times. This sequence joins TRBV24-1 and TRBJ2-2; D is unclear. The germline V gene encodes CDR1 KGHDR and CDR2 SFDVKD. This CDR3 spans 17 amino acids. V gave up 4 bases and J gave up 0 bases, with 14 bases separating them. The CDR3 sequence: CATSEARRNANTGELFF. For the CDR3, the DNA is TGTGCCACCAGTGAGGCGCGCAGAAACGCGAACACCGGGGAGCTGTTTTTT.

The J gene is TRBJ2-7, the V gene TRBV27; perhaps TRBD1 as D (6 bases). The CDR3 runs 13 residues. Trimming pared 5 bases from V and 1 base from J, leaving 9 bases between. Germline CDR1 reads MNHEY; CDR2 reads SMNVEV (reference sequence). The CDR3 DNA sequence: TGTGCCAGCAGTGTCAGGGGTTCCTACGAGCAGTACTTC. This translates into CASSVRGSYEQYF.

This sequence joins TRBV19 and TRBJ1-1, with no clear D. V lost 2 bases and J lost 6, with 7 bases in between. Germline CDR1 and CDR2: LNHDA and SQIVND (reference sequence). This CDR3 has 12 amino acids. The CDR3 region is CASSISNSEAFF. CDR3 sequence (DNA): TGTGCCAGTAGTATAAGCAACTCTGAAGCTTTCTTT.

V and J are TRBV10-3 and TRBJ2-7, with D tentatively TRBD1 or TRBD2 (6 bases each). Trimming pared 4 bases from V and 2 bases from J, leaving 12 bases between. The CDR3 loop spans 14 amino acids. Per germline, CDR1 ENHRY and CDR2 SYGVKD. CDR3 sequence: CAISGGGGTYEQYF. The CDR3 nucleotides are TGTGCCATCAGTGGTGGAGGGGGAACCTACGAGCAGTACTTC.

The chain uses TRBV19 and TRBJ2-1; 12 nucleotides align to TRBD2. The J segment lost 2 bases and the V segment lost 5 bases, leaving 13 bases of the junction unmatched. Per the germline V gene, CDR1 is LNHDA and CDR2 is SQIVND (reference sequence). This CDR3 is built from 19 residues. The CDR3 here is CASSSQRLAGGQTYNEQFF. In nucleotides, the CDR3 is TGTGCCAGTAGTTCCCAACGGCTAGCGGGGGGGCAGACCTACAATGAGCAGTTCTTC. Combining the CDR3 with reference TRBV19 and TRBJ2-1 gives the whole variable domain DGGITQSPKYLFRKEGQNVTLSCEQNLNHDAMYWYRQDPGQGLRLIYYSQIVNDFQKGDIAEGYSVSREKKESFPLTVTSAQKNPTAFYLCASSSQRLAGGQTYNEQFFGPGTRLTVL.

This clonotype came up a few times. The CDR3 coding sequence is TGTGCCAGCAGCTTAACCGGGAACACCGGGGAGCTGTTTTTT. Translating gives CASSLTGNTGELFF. The chain links TRBV7-9 to TRBJ2-2; D is unclear. The CDR3 sequence is 14 residues long. Trimming removed 2 bases at V and 1 base at J, with 5 bases between. Per germline, CDR1 SEHNR and CDR2 FQNEAQ (reference sequence).

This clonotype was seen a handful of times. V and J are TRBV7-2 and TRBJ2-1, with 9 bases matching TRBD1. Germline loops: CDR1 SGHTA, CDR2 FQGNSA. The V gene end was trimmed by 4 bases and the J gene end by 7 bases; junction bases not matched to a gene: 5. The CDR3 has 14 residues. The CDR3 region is CASSSGQGLNEQFF. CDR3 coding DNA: TGTGCCAGCAGCTCGGGACAGGGATTGAATGAGCAGTTCTTC.

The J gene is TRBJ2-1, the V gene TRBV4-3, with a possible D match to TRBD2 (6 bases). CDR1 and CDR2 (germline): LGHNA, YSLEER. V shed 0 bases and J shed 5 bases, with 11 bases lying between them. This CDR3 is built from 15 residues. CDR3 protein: CASSQEFAGNNEQFF. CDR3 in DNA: TGCGCCAGCAGCCAAGAGTTTGCGGGGAACAATGAGCAGTTCTTC.

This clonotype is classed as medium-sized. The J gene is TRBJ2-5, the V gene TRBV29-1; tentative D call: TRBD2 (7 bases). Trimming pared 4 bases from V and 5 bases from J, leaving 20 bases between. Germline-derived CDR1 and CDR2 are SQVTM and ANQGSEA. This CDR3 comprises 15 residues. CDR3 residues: CSVAAGAALRETQYF. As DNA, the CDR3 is TGCAGCGTTGCCGCGGGGGCGGCTTTGAGGGAGACCCAGTACTTC. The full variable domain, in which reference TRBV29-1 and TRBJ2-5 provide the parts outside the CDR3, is SAVISQKPSRDICQRGTSLTIQCQVDSQVTMMFWYRQQPGQSLTLIATANQGSEATYESGFVIDKFPISRPNLTFSTLTVSNMSPEDSSIYLCSVAAGAALRETQYFGPGTRLLVL.

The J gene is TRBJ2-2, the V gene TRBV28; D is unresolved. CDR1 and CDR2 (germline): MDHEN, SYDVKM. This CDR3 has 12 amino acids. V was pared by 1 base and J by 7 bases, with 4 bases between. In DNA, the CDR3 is TGTGCCAGCAGTTTATACCGCGGGGAGCTGTTTTTT. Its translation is CASSLYRGELFF.

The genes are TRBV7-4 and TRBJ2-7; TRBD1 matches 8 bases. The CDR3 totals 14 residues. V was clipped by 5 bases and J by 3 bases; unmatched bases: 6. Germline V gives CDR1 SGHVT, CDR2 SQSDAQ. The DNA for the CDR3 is TGTGCCAGCAGCCCCGGACAGGGATTCTACGAGCAGTACTTC. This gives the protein CASSPGQGFYEQYF.

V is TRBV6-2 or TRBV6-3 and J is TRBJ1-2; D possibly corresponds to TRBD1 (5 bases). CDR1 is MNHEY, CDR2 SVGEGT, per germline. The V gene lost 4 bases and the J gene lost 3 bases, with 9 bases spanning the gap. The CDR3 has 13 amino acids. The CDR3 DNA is TGTGCCAGCAGTTCCTTGACAGACTATGGCTACACCTTC. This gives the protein CASSSLTDYGYTF.